This section outlines one T cell receptor (beta chain) sequence together with its context. Its antigen is unidentified. Between the trimmed V and J ends, which lost 3 bases and 0 bases, there was a span of 6 bases. In germline, CDR1 is MGHDK, CDR2 SYGVNS. The CDR3 is 13 amino acids. The data were obtained in a study of cytomegalovirus exposure and HLA in healthy donors. The primer mix had 60 Vbeta and 13 Jbeta primers. TCRdb's table, derived via immunoSEQ multiplex PCR, lists solely in-frame clones and lacks some. This table holds around 110,000 clones. Whole-study results and caveats: Previously analyzed data showed that most TCR beta V segments were productive at a frequency of about 87% or about 30%.

J is TRBJ2-7 and V is TRBV25-1; no clear D. Specimen: PBMCs. This receptor was taken from a middle-aged man in good health and CMV-seropositive. In nucleotides, the CDR3 is TGTGCCAGCAGTGATCCTAACTCCTACGAGCAGTACTTC. The encoded protein is CASSDPNSYEQYF.